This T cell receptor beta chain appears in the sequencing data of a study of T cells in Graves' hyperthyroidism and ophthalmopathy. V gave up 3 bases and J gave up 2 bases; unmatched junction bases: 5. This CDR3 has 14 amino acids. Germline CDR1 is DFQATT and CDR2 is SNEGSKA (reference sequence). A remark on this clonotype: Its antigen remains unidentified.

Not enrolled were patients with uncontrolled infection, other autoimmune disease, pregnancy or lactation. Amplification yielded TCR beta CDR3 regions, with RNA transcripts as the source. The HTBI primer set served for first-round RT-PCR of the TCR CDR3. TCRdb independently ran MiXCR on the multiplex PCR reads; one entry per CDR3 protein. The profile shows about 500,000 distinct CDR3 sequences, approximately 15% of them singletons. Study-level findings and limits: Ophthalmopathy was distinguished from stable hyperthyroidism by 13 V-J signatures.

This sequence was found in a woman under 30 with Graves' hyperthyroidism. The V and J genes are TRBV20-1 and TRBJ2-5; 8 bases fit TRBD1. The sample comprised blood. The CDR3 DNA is TGCAGTGCTAGCCGAGGGACAGGACAAGAGACCCAGTACTTC. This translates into CSASRGTGQETQYF.